The following is a T cell receptor (beta chain) sequence with its context. In the authors' workflow: How many nucleated cells were present was estimated from reference gene primer amplification. Sequencing used immunoSEQ multiplex PCR; TCRdb keeps in-frame clones, though not all of them. The V and J calls and clone size were taken over from that table, and D and trimming were inferred from the DNA. The sample gives some 70,000 clones, 65% to 90% of which show up once; 1.4% is in the top ten. These data belong to a study of blood T cell repertoires in COVID-19. About the research overall: The United States, Italy and Spain were the sources of the acute and convalescent COVID-19 samples. T cells, B-cell-depleted T cells, or PBMCs supplied cDNA or gDNA.

Germline trimming cut 4 bases from V and 7 bases from J; bases unmatched to any gene: 15. There are 18 residues in the CDR3. Specimen: peripheral blood. The chain employs TRBV23-1 and TRBJ1-4; TRBD1 matches 10 bases. TRBV23-1 is known as an ORF, though its function is uncertain. The TCR originated in a woman aged 55-69 years with acute or convalescent COVID-19. DNA of the CDR3: TGCGCCAGCAGTCCGGGACAGGGGCTGAGTAGCAGAAGTGAAAAACTGTTTTTT. The encoded protein is CASSPGQGLSSRSEKLFF.